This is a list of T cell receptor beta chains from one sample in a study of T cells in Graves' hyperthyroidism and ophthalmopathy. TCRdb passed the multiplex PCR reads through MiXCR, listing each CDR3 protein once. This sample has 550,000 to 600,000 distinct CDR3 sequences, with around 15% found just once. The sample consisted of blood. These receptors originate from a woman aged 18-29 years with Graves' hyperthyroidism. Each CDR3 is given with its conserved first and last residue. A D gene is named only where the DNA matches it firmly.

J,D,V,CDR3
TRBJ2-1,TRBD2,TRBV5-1,CASSLVAGEAYNEQFF
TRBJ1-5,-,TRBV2,CASILESRGNQPQHF
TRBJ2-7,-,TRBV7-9,CASSLRSGDPYEQYF
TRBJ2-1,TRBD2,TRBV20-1,CSTRSLEGLAGRNEQFF
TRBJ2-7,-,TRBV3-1,CASSQGKDEQYF
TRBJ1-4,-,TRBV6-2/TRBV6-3,CASSYSMGNEKLFF
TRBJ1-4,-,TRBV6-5,CASSYSNEKLFF
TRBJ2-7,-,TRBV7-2,CASSGRWGEYEQYF
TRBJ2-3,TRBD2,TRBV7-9,CASTYTRLAGGSTDTQYF
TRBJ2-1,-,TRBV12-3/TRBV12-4,CASSLSQGNNEQLF
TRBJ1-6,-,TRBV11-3,CASSLDSPSPLHF
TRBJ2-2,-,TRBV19,CASSTTSGSGELFF
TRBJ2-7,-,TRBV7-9,CASSLGAGAAYEQYF
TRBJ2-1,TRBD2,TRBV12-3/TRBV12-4,CASSPGTSGGTYNEQFF
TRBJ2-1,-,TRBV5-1,CASSRDGLNEQFF
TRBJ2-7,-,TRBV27,CASSKQGRGAFEQYF
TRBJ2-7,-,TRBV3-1,CASSQDFYEQYF
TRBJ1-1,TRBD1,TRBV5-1,CASSRYGGTGGNTEAFF
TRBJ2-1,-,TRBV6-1,CASIRGHEQFF
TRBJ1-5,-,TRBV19,CASTRGFRFSSNQPQHF
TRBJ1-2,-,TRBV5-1,CASSRLSRDAYGYTF
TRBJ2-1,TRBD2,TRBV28,CASSLLAGNGNEQFF
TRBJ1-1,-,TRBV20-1,CSASNWHPGVDTEAFF
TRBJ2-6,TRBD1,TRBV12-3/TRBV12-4,CASSLTGTGSNVLTF
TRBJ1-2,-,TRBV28,CASSSGPEVGYTF
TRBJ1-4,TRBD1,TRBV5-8,CASSQDRGAEKLFF
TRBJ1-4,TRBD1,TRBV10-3,CAISDEDRVLEKLFF
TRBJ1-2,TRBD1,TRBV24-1,CATSDRGGYYGYTF
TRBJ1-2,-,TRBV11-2,CASSKQGRDGYTF
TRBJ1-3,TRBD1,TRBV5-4,CASSWTGTVSGNTIYF
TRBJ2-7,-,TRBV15,CATSREYRDHEQYF
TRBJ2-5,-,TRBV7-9,CASSKLEQETQYF
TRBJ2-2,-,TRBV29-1,CSVETPNTGELFF
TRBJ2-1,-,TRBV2,CAILVASNEQFF
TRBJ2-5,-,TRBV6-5,CASRYYRVNQETQYF
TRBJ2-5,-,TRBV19,CASSIIGEMETQYF
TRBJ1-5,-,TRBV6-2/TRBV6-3,CASSYYNNQPQHF
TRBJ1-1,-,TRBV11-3,CASSFSVGRGDTEAFF
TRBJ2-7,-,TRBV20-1,CSAPPGAVDSYEQYF
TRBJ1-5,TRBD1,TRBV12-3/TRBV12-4,CASSLGQNNQPQHF
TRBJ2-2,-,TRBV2,CASSERGAPTGELFF
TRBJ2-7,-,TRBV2,CASSETGVMDEQYF
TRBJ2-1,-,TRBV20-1,CSWADSYNEQFF
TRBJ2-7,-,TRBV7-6,CASSSDTSSYEQYF
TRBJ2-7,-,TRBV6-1,CASRRSFVEQYF
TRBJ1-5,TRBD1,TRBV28,CASSPTTGYSNQPQHF
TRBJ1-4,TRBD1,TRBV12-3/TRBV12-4,CASSLGTGQREKLFF
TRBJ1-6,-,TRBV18,CASSPQGGESPLHF
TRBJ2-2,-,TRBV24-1,CATSDFAGRTGELFF
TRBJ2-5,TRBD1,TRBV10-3,CAITQGGDRGQETQYF
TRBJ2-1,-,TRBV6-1,CASSIQGGGYNEQFF
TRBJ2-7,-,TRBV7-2,CASSSGIGSYEQYF
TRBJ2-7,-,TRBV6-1,CASSQEGGRGEQYF